The 14 T cell receptor beta chains reported below all come from one sample, sequenced in a study of T-cell memory formation after mild COVID-19. MiXCR, run by TCRdb on the 5' RACE reads, gives a single entry per CDR3 protein. This table holds under 250,000 distinct CDR3 sequences, around 10% found once. The sample taken for sequencing was PBMCs or a T cell subset sorted from them (not recorded which). The receptors were sampled from a man between 18 and 29 years old who had mild COVID-19 (a few samples of this study predate the infection). Cell type and time point are not known.

V usage is TRBV12-3 or TRBV12-4 and J usage is TRBJ2-1; 7 bases match TRBD2. The CDR3 contains 15 residues. Trimming cost V 3 bases and J 0 bases; bases outside gene matches: 2. CDR3 DNA sequence: TGTGCCAGCAGTTTGCGGGAGAGCTCCTACAATGAGCAGTTCTTC. It specifies CASSLRESSYNEQFF.

V usage is TRBV3-1 and J usage is TRBJ2-7; D perhaps matches TRBD1 (6 bases). The CDR3 covers 17 residues. The V end was cut by 1 base, the J end by 6 bases, with 22 bases between. Germline CDR1 LGHDT, CDR2 YNNKEL (reference sequence). This CDR3 is CASSQALRQDSLGEQYF. The CDR3 DNA sequence: TGTGCCAGCAGCCAAGCGTTACGACAGGACTCTCTGGGCGAGCAGTACTTC.

V and J are TRBV5-1 and TRBJ2-7; D gene ambiguous. The germline V gene has CDR1 SGHRS and CDR2 YFSETQ. Deletions cut 1 base from V and 2 bases from J, with 16 bases between. This CDR3 is 16 amino acids long. As DNA, the CDR3 is TGCGCCAGCAGCTTGTACGAGGTGGCCCTACCCTACGAGCAGTACTTC. It specifies CASSLYEVALPYEQYF.

The chain employs TRBV7-2 and TRBJ2-1; D not certain. This CDR3 is 14 amino acids long. Trimming pared 1 base from V and 4 bases from J, leaving 8 bases between. Germline V gene data show CDR1 as SGHTA and CDR2 as FQGNSA. The CDR3 DNA follows: TGTGCCAGCAGCTTAGAACAGCCTTACAATGAGCAGTTCTTC. It codes for CASSLEQPYNEQFF.

This chain joins TRBV7-3 and TRBJ2-1, with D perhaps TRBD2 (5 bases). V was shortened by 1 base and J by 3 bases, with 10 bases between the two germline ends. The CDR3 is 15 residues long. The V gene's germline CDR1 is SGHTA and CDR2 FQGTGA. This CDR3 is CASSLNLGVYNEQFF. The CDR3 DNA is TGTGCCAGCAGCTTAAACTTGGGAGTCTACAATGAGCAGTTCTTC.

Only a few counts were recorded for this clonotype. The chain uses TRBV9 and TRBJ1-1; D might be TRBD1 (5 bases). The length of the CDR3 is 13 residues. V dropped 6 bases and J dropped 4 bases, with 13 bases sitting between them. CDR1 is SGDLS and CDR2 is YYNGEE in the germline V gene. As DNA, the CDR3 is TGTGCCAGCACCGTGGGGGTGGGCACTGAAGCTTTCTTT. It yields the protein CASTVGVGTEAFF.

This clonotype was seen only a few times. This rearrangement joins TRBV12-3 or TRBV12-4 to TRBJ1-2; D gene unclear. The length of the CDR3 is 12 residues. Trimming stripped 7 bases from V and 9 bases from J, with 15 bases between. The CDR3 DNA is TGTGCCAGCACCACCACTATCCGTAGCTACACCTTC. As protein: CASTTTIRSYTF.

This clonotype was observed at least ten times. The genes are TRBV6-5 and TRBJ2-2; tentatively, D is TRBD2 (5 bases). The V gene lost 8 bases and the J gene lost 7 bases, with 8 bases spanning the gap. Germline V gives CDR1 MNHEY, CDR2 SVGAGI. CDR3 length: 11 amino acids. CDR3 coding DNA: TGTGCCAGCCGTGCGGGCGGGGAGCTGTTTTTT. Translation: CASRAGGELFF.

The CDR3 is CSARTGTVAFF. In nucleotides, the CDR3 is TGCAGTGCTAGAACCGGGACAGTAGCTTTCTTT. The J gene is TRBJ1-1, the V gene TRBV20-1; 7 bases match TRBD1. The germline gives CDR1 DFQATT, CDR2 SNEGSKA (reference sequence). The CDR3 runs 11 residues. The V segment lost 2 bases and the J segment 10 bases; nucleotides outside the gene matches: 4.

There are many counts of this clonotype. This chain connects TRBV6-2 or TRBV6-3 to TRBJ2-5, with a weak D call TRBD1 (5 bases). V was trimmed by 6 bases and J by 5 bases, leaving 16 bases between them. In germline, CDR1 is MNHEY, CDR2 SVGEGT. This CDR3 has 14 amino acids. Here the CDR3 DNA reads TGTGCCAGCAGACAGGTATCAAGTCGGGAGACCCAGTACTTC. Its translation is CASRQVSSRETQYF.

This rearrangement joins TRBV4-3 to TRBJ2-2; TRBD2 agrees at 11 bases. The trim removed 0 bases at V and 1 base at J, leaving 4 bases unmatched. CDR3 length equals 18 residues. Germline CDR1 and CDR2: LGHNA and YSLEER. The DNA of the CDR3 is TGCGCCAGCAGCCAAGATCTACTAGCGGGGGAGAACACCGGGGAGCTGTTTTTT. Translated, it gives CASSQDLLAGENTGELFF.

Only a few counts were recorded for this clonotype. The V call is TRBV5-1, the J call TRBJ1-1; D is undetermined. The CDR3 is made up of 15 amino acids. The germline CDR1 and CDR2 sequences are SGHRS and YFSETQ. The germline V and J ends were trimmed by 4 bases and 0 bases, with 13 bases remaining between them. The CDR3 bases are TGCGCCAGCAGCCCTACAACGGATATGAACACTGAAGCTTTCTTT. Translation gives CASSPTTDMNTEAFF.

This clonotype appeared a few times. The chain couples TRBV12-3 or TRBV12-4 to TRBJ1-5; 9 bases agree with TRBD1. Trimming at V came to 5 bases and at J to 9 bases, leaving 5 bases not matched to a gene. The CDR3 sequence is 13 residues long. The DNA for the CDR3 is TGTGCCAGCAGTCCTTGGGGACAGGGGCCCCAGCATTTT. Protein sequence: CASSPWGQGPQHF.

There are many counts of this clonotype. The CDR3 sequence: CASSLQGATDTQYF. In DNA form, the CDR3 reads TGCGCCAGCAGCTTACAGGGGGCAACAGATACGCAGTATTTT. This sequence joins TRBV5-1 and TRBJ2-3; 9 bases match TRBD1. Unmatched junction bases numbered 1, after V lost 2 bases and J lost 3 bases. CDR1 is SGHRS and CDR2 is YFSETQ in the germline V gene. This CDR3 comprises 14 residues.